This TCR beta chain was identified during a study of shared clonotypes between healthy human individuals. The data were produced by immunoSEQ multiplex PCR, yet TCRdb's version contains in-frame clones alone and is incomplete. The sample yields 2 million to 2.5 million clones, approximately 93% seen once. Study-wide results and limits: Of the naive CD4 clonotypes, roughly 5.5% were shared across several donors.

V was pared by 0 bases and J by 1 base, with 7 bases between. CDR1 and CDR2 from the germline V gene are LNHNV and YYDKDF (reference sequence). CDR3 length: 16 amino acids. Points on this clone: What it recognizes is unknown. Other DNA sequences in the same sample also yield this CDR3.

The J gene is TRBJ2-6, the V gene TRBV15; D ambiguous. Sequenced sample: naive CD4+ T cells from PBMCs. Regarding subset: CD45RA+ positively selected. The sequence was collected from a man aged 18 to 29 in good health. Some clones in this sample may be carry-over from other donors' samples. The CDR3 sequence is CATSRDRVSGANVLTF. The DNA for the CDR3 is TGTGCCACCAGCAGAGATCGGGTATCTGGGGCCAACGTCCTGACTTTC.